This T cell receptor (beta chain) was identified during a study of PD-1 blockade in classical Hodgkin lymphoma. Worth noting for this clone: Its antigen is unidentified.

Each patient experienced a relapse that followed autologous stem cell transplantation, and brentuximab vedotin exposure varied. Complete response, partial response or progressive disease constituted the best response categories observed. The length of the CDR3 is 14 residues. The V gene end was trimmed by 4 bases and the J gene end by 4 bases; junction bases not matched to a gene: 5. Germline V gives CDR1 SGHRS, CDR2 YFSETQ. Data came from immunoSEQ multiplex PCR; TCRdb stores just in-frame clones and leaves some out. The data show approximately 60,000 clones, approximately 88% seen once. The study's findings and limits: As was reported, newly diagnosed patients showed lower baseline TCR diversity than healthy donors did.

The clonotype was recovered from a human donor with classical Hodgkin lymphoma. The specimen comprised peripheral blood mononuclear cells (PBMCs), sampled at baseline. V gene TRBV5-1 combines with J gene TRBJ2-7; 10 positions match TRBD1. The CDR3 nucleotides read TGCGCCAGCAGCAGAGGACAGGGGGGGTACGAGCAGTACTTC. Its translation is CASSRGQGGYEQYF.